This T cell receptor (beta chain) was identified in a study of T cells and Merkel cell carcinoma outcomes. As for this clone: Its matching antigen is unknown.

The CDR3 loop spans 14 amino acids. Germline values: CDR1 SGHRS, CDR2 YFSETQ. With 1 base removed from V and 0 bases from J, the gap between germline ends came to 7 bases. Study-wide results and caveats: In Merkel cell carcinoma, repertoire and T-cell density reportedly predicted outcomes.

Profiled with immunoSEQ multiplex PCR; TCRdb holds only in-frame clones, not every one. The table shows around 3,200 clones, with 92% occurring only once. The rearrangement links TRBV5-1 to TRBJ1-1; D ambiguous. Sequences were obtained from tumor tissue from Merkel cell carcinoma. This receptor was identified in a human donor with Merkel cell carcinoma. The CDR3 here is CASSLSQLNTEAFF. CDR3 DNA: TGCGCCAGCAGCTTGAGCCAGCTGAACACTGAAGCTTTCTTT.